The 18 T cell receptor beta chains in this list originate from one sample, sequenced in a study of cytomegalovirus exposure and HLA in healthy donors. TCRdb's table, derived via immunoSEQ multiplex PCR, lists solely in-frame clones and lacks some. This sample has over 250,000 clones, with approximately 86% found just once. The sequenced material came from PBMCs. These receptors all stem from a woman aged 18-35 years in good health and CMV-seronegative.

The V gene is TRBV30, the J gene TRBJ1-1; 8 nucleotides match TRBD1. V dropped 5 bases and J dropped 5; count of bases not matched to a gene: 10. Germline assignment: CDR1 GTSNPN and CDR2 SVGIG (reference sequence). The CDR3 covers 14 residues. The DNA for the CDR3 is TGTGCCTGGGACCTAACAGGGGGGGTGACTGAAGCTTTCTTT. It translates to CAWDLTGGVTEAFF. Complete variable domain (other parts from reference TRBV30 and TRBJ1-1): SQTIHQWPATLVQPVGSPLSLECTVEGTSNPNLYWYRQAAGRGLQLLFYSVGIGQISSEVPQNLSASRPQDRQFILSSKKLLLSDSGFYLCAWDLTGGVTEAFFGQGTRLTVV.

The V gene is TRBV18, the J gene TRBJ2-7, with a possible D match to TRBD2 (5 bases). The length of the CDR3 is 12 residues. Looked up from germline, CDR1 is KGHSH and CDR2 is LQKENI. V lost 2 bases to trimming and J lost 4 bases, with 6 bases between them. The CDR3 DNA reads TGTGCCAGCTCACCAAGGGAGTACGAGCAGTACTTC. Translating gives CASSPREYEQYF.

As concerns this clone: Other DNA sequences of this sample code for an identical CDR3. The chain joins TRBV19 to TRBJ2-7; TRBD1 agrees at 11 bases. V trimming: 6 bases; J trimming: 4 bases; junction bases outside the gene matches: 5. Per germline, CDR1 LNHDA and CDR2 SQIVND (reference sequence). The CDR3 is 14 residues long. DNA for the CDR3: TGTGCCAGTAGCCGGACAGGGGGCGTATACGAGCAGTACTTC. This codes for CASSRTGGVYEQYF.

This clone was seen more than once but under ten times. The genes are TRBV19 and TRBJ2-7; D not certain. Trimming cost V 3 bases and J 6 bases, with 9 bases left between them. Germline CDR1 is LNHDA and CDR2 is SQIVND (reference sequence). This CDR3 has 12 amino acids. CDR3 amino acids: CASSIGFGEQYF. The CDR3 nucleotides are TGTGCCAGTAGTATCGGGTTTGGCGAGCAGTACTTC.

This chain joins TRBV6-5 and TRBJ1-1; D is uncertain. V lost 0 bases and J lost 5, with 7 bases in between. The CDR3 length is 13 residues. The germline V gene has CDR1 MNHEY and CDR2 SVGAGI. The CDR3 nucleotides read TGTGCCAGCAGTTACTCTGAGGTGACTGAAGCTTTCTTT. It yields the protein CASSYSEVTEAFF.

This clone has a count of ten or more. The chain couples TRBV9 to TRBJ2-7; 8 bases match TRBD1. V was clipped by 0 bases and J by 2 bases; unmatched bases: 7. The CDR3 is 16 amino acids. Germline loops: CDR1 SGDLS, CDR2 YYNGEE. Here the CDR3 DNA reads TGTGCCAGCAGCGTAGCTGCACAGGGGGGCCCCTACGAGCAGTACTTC. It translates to CASSVAAQGGPYEQYF. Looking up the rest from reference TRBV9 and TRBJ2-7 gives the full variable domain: DSGVTQTPKHLITATGQRVTLRCSPRSGDLSVYWYQQSLDQGLQFLIQYYNGEERAKGNILERFSAQQFPDLHSELNLSSLELGDSALYFCASSVAAQGGPYEQYFGPGTRLTVT.

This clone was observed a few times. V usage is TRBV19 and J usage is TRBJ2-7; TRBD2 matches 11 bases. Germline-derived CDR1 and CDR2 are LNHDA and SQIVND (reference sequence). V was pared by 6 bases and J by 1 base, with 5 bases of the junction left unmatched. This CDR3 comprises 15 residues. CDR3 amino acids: CASRKGLAVSYEQYF. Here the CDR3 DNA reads TGTGCCAGTAGGAAGGGACTAGCGGTTTCCTACGAGCAGTACTTC.

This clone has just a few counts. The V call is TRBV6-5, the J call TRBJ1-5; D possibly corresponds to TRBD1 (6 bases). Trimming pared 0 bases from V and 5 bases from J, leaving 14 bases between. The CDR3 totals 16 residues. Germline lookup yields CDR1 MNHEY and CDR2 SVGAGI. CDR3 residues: CASSYSYVQGDQPQHF. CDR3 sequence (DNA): TGTGCCAGCAGTTACTCGTATGTACAGGGCGATCAGCCCCAGCATTTT.

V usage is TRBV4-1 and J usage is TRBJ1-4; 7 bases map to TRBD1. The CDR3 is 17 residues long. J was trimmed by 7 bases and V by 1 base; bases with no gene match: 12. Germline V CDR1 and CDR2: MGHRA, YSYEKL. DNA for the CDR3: TGCGCCAGCAGCCAAGTGTTTAAGGGACAGAAAGGTGAAAAACTGTTTTTT. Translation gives CASSQVFKGQKGEKLFF.

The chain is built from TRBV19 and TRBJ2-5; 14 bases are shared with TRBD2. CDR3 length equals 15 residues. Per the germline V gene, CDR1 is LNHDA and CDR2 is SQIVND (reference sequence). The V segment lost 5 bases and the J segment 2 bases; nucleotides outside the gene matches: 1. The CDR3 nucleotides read TGTGCCAGTAGTTGGACTAGCGGGGGGCAAGAGACCCAGTACTTC. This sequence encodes CASSWTSGGQETQYF.

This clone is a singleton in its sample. CDR3 protein: CASSRWTGTGAEEDYGYTF. The CDR3 nucleotides are TGTGCCAGCAGCCGATGGACCGGGACAGGGGCAGAGGAAGACTATGGCTACACCTTC. The V gene is TRBV11-3, the J gene TRBJ1-2, with TRBD1 identical over 10 bases. V lost 5 bases to trimming and J lost 3 bases; unmatched junction nucleotides: 18. There are 19 residues in the CDR3. In germline, CDR1 is SGHNT, CDR2 YENEEA.

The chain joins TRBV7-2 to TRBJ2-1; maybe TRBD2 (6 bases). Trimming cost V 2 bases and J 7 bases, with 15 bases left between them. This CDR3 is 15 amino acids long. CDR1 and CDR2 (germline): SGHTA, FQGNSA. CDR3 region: CASSLTGTPGNEQFF. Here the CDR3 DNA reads TGTGCCAGCAGCTTAACCGGGACTCCCGGTAATGAGCAGTTCTTC.

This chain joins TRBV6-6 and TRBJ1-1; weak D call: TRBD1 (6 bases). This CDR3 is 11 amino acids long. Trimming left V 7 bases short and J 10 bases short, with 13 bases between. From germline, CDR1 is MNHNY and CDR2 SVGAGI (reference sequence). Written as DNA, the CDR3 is TGTGCCAGCATCTCCCAGGGGTTAGCTTTCTTT. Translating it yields CASISQGLAFF.

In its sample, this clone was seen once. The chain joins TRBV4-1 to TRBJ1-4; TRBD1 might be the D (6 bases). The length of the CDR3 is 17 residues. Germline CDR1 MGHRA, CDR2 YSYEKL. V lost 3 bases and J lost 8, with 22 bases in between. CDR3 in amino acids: CASSHRQITGTREKLFF. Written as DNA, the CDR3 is TGCGCCAGCAGCCATCGACAAATTACAGGGACCAGGGAAAAACTGTTTTTT.

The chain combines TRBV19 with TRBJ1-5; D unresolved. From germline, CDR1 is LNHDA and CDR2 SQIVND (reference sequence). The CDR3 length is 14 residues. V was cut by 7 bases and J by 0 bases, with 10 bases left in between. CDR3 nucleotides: TGTGCCAGTAAATTTCGGGATAGCAATCAGCCCCAGCATTTT. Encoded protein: CASKFRDSNQPQHF.

The CDR3 nucleotides are TGTGCCAGCACACAGGTCTTAGACTATGGCTACACCTTC. As protein: CASTQVLDYGYTF. This sequence joins TRBV7-2 and TRBJ1-2; tentative D call: TRBD1 (5 bases). In germline, CDR1 is SGHTA, CDR2 FQGNSA. V lost 7 bases, J lost 3 bases, and 12 bases lay in between. CDR3 length equals 13 residues.

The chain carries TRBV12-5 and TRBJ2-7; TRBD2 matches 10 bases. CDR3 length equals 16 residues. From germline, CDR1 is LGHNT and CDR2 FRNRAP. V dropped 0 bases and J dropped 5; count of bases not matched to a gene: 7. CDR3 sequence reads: CASGLVGAGGPDEQYF. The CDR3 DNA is TGTGCTAGTGGTTTGGTAGGAGCGGGAGGGCCCGACGAGCAGTACTTC.

This CDR3 reads CAITGTGGVNTEAFF. CDR3 in DNA: TGTGCCATCACTGGAACAGGGGGGGTGAACACTGAAGCTTTCTTT. The chain links TRBV10-3 to TRBJ1-1; TRBD1 aligns across 8 bases. The CDR3 extends over 15 amino acids. CDR1 and CDR2 from the germline V gene are ENHRY and SYGVKD. V gave up 7 bases and J gave up 0 bases; unmatched junction bases: 7.